This TCR beta chain emerged from a study of OX40 agonist ivuxolimab in advanced cancers. Study-wide results and limits: Low levels of normalized T-cell clonal expansion also appeared in some nonresponders. The study found among the lowest clonal expansion in partial responders at 0.1-3.0 mg/kg.

In the case of this clone: Antigen unknown.

Sequencing used immunoSEQ multiplex PCR; TCRdb keeps in-frame clones, though not all of them. The sample records about 62,000 clones, around 74% being singletons. This specimen consisted of CD4+ or CD8+ T cells sorted from blood, obtained in a trial of the OX40 agonist ivuxolimab. This sequence was found in an adult with an advanced solid tumor such as melanoma, head and neck, liver or kidney cancer.

This CDR3 reads CASSLQGQTYNEQFF. In DNA, the CDR3 is TGTGCCAGCAGTCTCCAGGGGCAGACCTACAATGAGCAGTTCTTC. The rearrangement links TRBV6-5 to TRBJ2-1, with D perhaps matching TRBD1 (6 bases). V was trimmed by 5 bases and J by 2 bases, leaving 13 bases between them. The germline V gene has CDR1 MNHEY and CDR2 SVGAGI. The CDR3 totals 15 residues.